Given below is one T cell receptor beta chain in context. What this receptor recognizes is not known. No base quality values were provided; no much bigger clone lies one nucleotide off. These data originate in a study of cytomegalovirus exposure and HLA in healthy donors (dated by TCRdb to about 2017). In terms of the full investigation: According to an earlier analysis of 450 to 650 of the donors, about 170 million T cells yielded 120 million or so unique TCR beta sequences and less than 300 Gb of sequence data. Approximately 300 gigabases of sequencing data and around 85 million unique TCR sequences made up an early release that covered some 640 HLA-typed donors. Of the approximately 400 genotyped donors, approximately 80% fell in the genetic ancestry cluster associated with self-reported Caucasian donors. The study was designed to test whether signatures of past pathogen exposure could be identified by cataloging public T cell receptors. Using immunosequencing, the study profiled T cell repertoires from 550 to 750 subjects and related those repertoires to cytomegalovirus serostatus. Along with the roughly 670-subject first cohort, a separate validation cohort of over a hundred different subjects was used. The study combined high-throughput TCR immunosequencing, statistical association of individual TCRs with disease status, and machine learning to predict cytomegalovirus infection status. A later analysis re-analyzed previously published TCR beta repertoires from about 730 donors and added high-resolution HLA genotyping to study TCR occurrence patterns. Rather than using new phenotypic data, the later analysis identified candidate immune exposures from TCR beta sequences and from how often those sequences occurred across donors. An earlier analysis of 587 of the donors used high-throughput TCR beta sequencing to judge whether each TCR beta V gene segment behaved as functional or pseudogenic. Alongside the repertoire data, information on donor age, sex, ethnicity and CMV serostatus was compiled. Genome-wide SNP genotypes for about three fifths of the roughly 700 donors were used in a later genetic analysis, which treated that subset as a discovery cohort. All discovery cohort repertoires had been generated using a single sequencing platform. Class I and class II HLA loci were covered by the typing at four-digit resolution. The number of donors typed differed by locus, with about 629-640 for A, B, C, DRB1 and DQB1, more than 500 for DQA1, 600 to 610 for DPA1, and under 490 for DPB1. Roughly 5 DR-DQ haplotypes were handled as single units for association and clustering because linkage in the cohort was strong. On average, around 240,000 unique TCR beta nucleotide sequences were sequenced per donor among roughly 430 genotyped donors of the cohort, with roughly 19% of those sequences being non-productive. Summary of the overall study and its limitations: Most TCR sequences were observed very rarely across donors, whereas some public TCRs were present in many individuals. A later analysis reported that several top co-occurrence clusters appeared linked to parvovirus B19, influenza, CMV and Epstein-Barr virus. The earlier analysis of about 600 of the donors excluded roughly 16 rarely observed V segments, including chromosome 9 orphons, because counts were too low. A later analysis found that TCR association rates varied across HLA loci, with DRB1 alleles showing the most associated TCRs and HLA-C alleles the fewest. Correlated functional status among segregating V segments might reflect linkage disequilibrium, but an unknown experimental factor could not be ruled out. Most CMV-associated TCR beta chains appeared to be HLA-restricted in a later analysis, and the HLA associations seemed to be driven largely by CMV exposure. According to the authors, the approach could potentially be generalized to other disease states and immunological phenotypes. In a later genetic analysis, fewer N-insertions in productive TCRs were reported among donors in an Asian-associated ancestry cluster than the approximately 670-donor mean. In vitro tests confirmed that three of the cytomegalovirus-associated TCR beta chains recognize cytomegalovirus antigens. The sequencing pipeline was judged likely to have produced a cluster of highly shared sequence variants as a technical artifact. In an earlier analysis of approximately 590 of the donors, most TCR beta V segments appeared in productive rearrangements about 87% or about 30% of the time, broadly matching IMGT annotations. The study gave a list of roughly 150 TCR beta chains associated with cytomegalovirus. When HLA alleles, especially DR and DQ, strongly co-occurred, attributing TCR associations to individual alleles was difficult. The presence/absence analyses assumed that sequencing depth was roughly uniform across donors, and that assumption may not be true. A further reported finding was that TCR beta sequences accurately predicted the HLA-A and HLA-B alleles for most subjects in the first cohort. In a later analysis, HLA-associated TCR beta chains were found to be more clonally expanded and to have lower generation probabilities than equally common non-associated chains. Specific HLA alleles were associated with around 18,000 TCR beta sequences at a false discovery rate of 0.05 in a later analysis. In this cohort, only TCR beta chains were sequenced, and detectable features were limited by the absence of alpha or paired-chain data. An association between a missense DCLRE1C variant and V-gene and J-gene trimming of TCR beta chains was found in a later genetic analysis and replicated in an independent cohort. Some IMGT-functional V segments, including TRBV6-2 and TRBV6-3, could not be told apart with the 87-base-pair reads, so those segments were excluded. In both the original and validation cohorts, the classifier was reported to diagnose cytomegalovirus status with high specificity and sensitivity. For the cohort, immune exposure information was limited to CMV serostatus. Because some donors lacked HLA typing at each locus, the association tests relied only on the typed subset.

The receptor library was made with the immunoSEQ multiplex PCR assay. A mixture of 60 forward primers for TCR Vbeta segments and 13 reverse primers for TCR Jbeta segments was used in the multiplex PCR. The CDR3 region of rearranged TCR beta genes was amplified from genomic DNA by a multiplex PCR assay. On the Illumina HiSeq System, the amplified TCR beta libraries were sequenced as 87-base-pair reads. As for how the authors treated the data: Across the 500 to 850 repertoires, a later analysis counted 78 million or so unique TCR beta chains, 9 million to 14 million of which were shared by at least two donors. Raw reads were error-corrected and collapsed into unique sequences with a nearest-neighbor algorithm that merged closely related sequences to remove PCR and sequencing errors. Alignment of CDR3 sequences to IMGT reference sequences was used to assign V, D and J gene segments. For a sequence to be retained, a match of at least six nucleotides to both a V gene segment and a J gene segment was required. Rearrangements were classified as productive when the CDR3 lacked stop codons and remained in frame with V and J, and all other rearrangements were classified as non-productive. CDR3 was defined according to IMGT convention as the region running from the second conserved V-encoded cysteine to the conserved J-encoded phenylalanine. Sequences without an unambiguous match to a single V gene segment were excluded from the earlier analysis of 450 to 650 of the donors. An earlier analysis of 500 to 600 of the donors classified V segments as functional when productive rearrangements were above 56.7% and as segregating when the standard deviation between donors was above 5%. A statistical classification framework was built to diagnose cytomegalovirus status from the catalog of TCR beta chain sequences. A later analysis assigned V and J genes by comparing TCR nucleotide sequences with IMGT/GENE-DB human TR gene sequences. The TCRdist pipeline was used in a later analysis to assign CDR3 sequences and most-parsimonious VDJ recombination scenarios. In a later analysis, every TCR beta chain was defined by the combination of its CDR3 amino acid sequence and its V-gene family, and reads without a unique V-gene family were dropped. To address suspected cross-contamination and a sequencing artifact, a later analysis removed around 590 highly shared, low-generation-probability nucleotide sequences. For each public chain, a later analysis derived a clonal expansion index from normalized ranks of inferred template counts within each repertoire. Generation probabilities in a later analysis came from a VDJ recombination model fitted to out-of-frame rearrangements, and those results were checked against IGoR. A later analysis scored TCR-TCR, TCR-HLA and TCR-CMV co-occurrence with hypergeometric tests, applying a repertoire-size bias correction to TCR pairs. A later analysis estimated false discovery rates by permuting HLA or CMV assignments 20 times. In a later analysis, co-occurring TCRs were grouped using DBSCAN, and TCRdist sequence similarity was added for clustering within HLA-allele-positive subsets. Co-occurrence clustering excluded repertoires with fewer than 30,000 or more than 120,000 public chains, plus five with anomalous nucleotide sharing. Drawn from immuneACCESS, this table holds only the in-frame rearrangements with V and J called that TCRdb kept. Clones are partly lost; checked studies trace under half to an unresolved V gene and leave the rest unexplained. The V and J calls and clone size were taken over from that table, and D and trimming were inferred from the DNA. The sample table holds tens of thousands of clones, of which roughly 64% were seen once. The top ten hold roughly 15% of the sample.

For CDR1 and CDR2, the germline V gene lists SGHVS and FNYEAQ. The CDR3, from cysteine to phenylalanine, totals 16 residues. The kept DNA is CDR3 alone, 48 bases in frame from the first base. V lost 0 bases and J lost 5 bases, and the count of bases not matched to a germline gene is 3. In total, 630 or so healthy bone marrow donors made up the cohort. All cohort members were sampled while nominally healthy, although unrecorded immune exposures were likely present. The donor was CMV seropositive and was included in the group of almost 300 seropositive cohort members. Every donor gave a peripheral blood sample, and the peripheral blood mononuclear cells from that sample were used for TCR beta sequencing. The Qiagen DNeasy Blood Extraction Kit was used to extract genomic DNA from the blood cell samples.

The sample was PBMCs. The sequence links TRBV7-6 to TRBJ2-5, and 13 bases in between align with TRBD2. The source of this sequence is a woman aged 35 to 49 in good health and CMV-seropositive. This receptor carries the CDR3 CASSLARTSGSETQYF. The bases are TGTGCCAGCAGCTTAGCCCGGACTAGCGGGAGTGAGACCCAGTACTTC.